This is a list of T cell receptor beta chains from one sample in a study of blood T cells in healthy people across ages. TCRdb re-called the 5' RACE reads through MiXCR, storing one row per CDR3 protein. The table has approximately 850,000 distinct CDR3 sequences, roughly 44% seen once; the top ten hold approximately 19%. The sample was blood. Receptor source: a man aged 60-69 years in good health. Each CDR3 is given with its conserved first and last residue. D genes are given only for firm matches. Not all rows give a size; the values are once, few, many and, for expanded clones, a class.

size,D,J,length,V,CDR3,DNA
NA,TRBD1,TRBJ1-1,13,TRBV3-1,CASSQQGAAEAFF,TGTGCCAGCAGCCAACAGGGGGCTGCTGAAGCTTTCTTT
few,TRBD1,TRBJ2-3,14,TRBV5-1,CASRGQTFPDTQYF,TGCGCCAGCCGGGGACAGACTTTTCCAGATACGCAGTATTTT
NA,NA,TRBJ1-5,14,TRBV20-1,CSARSTGSNQPQHF,TGCAGTGCTAGATCCACCGGAAGCAATCAGCCCCAGCATTTT
few,NA,TRBJ1-3,13,TRBV11-3,CASGTGTGNTIYF,TGTGCCAGCGGCACCGGGACCGGGAACACCATATATTTT
NA,TRBD1,TRBJ1-2,14,TRBV12-3/TRBV12-4,CASSLLRDRGGYTF,TGTGCCAGCAGTTTGCTCCGGGACAGGGGTGGCTACACCTTC
NA,NA,TRBJ1-2,14,TRBV24-1,CASSDSGSFYGYTF,TGTGCCTCCAGTGATAGTGGAAGTTTCTATGGCTACACCTTC
few,NA,TRBJ2-7,14,TRBV4-3,CASSLRTETYEQYF,TGCGCCAGCAGCCTTCGGACCGAGACCTACGAGCAGTACTTC
NA,TRBD1,TRBJ2-4,19,TRBV4-3,CASSRAPSDRGGSKNIQYF,TGCGCCAGCAGCCGTGCACCCAGCGACAGGGGAGGTTCCAAAAACATTCAGTACTTC
few,NA,TRBJ2-1,15,TRBV4-3,CASSQELQGRNEQFF,TGCGCCAGCAGCCAAGAGTTGCAGGGGCGGAATGAGCAGTTCTTC
NA,TRBD1,TRBJ1-2,16,TRBV6-6,CASSPGTGALNYGYTF,TGTGCCAGCAGTCCCGGGACAGGGGCCCTTAACTATGGCTACACCTTC
NA,NA,TRBJ2-5,17,TRBV5-1,CASSLAPIGHAGETQYF,TGCGCCAGCAGCTTGGCTCCTATAGGTCACGCGGGGGAGACCCAGTACTTC
NA,TRBD1,TRBJ1-1,14,TRBV29-1,CSVEGQGGDTEAFF,TGCAGCGTGGAGGGACAGGGAGGGGACACTGAAGCTTTCTTT
once,NA,TRBJ1-1,14,TRBV6-2/TRBV6-3,CASNYRTGNTEAFF,TGTGCCAGCAACTACAGGACGGGGAACACTGAAGCTTTCTTT
few,TRBD2,TRBJ2-2,18,TRBV7-7,CASSRQAGGPANTGELFF,TGTGCCAGCAGTCGCCAAGCGGGGGGCCCCGCGAACACCGGGGAGCTGTTTTTT
few,NA,TRBJ2-5,15,TRBV5-8,CASYPRDSTGETQYF,TGTGCCAGCTACCCCAGGGACTCGACCGGAGAGACCCAGTACTTC
NA,NA,TRBJ2-3,15,TRBV20-1,CSAVKGVSSADTQYF,TGCAGTGCGGTAAAAGGTGTTTCTAGCGCAGATACGCAGTATTTT
few,TRBD2,TRBJ2-5,16,TRBV6-5,CASSTPLAGGRETQYF,TGTGCCAGCAGTACACCACTAGCGGGGGGAAGGGAGACCCAGTACTTC
NA,TRBD1,TRBJ1-5,14,TRBV15,CATRTGGSNQPQHF,TGTGCCACCAGAACAGGGGGCAGCAATCAGCCCCAGCATTTT
few,NA,TRBJ2-5,15,TRBV5-5,CASSFSGIFQETQYF,TGTGCCAGCAGCTTTTCGGGGATCTTCCAAGAGACCCAGTACTTC
few,TRBD2,TRBJ2-7,15,TRBV4-3,CASSPGGRASYEQYF,TGCGCCAGCAGCCCCGGCGGGAGGGCCTCCTACGAGCAGTACTTC